This T cell receptor (beta chain) derives from a study of blood T cell repertoires in COVID-19. Overall study: COVID-19 samples from acute and convalescent phases originated in the United States, Italy and Spain.

Per the original data handling: Cell counts per sample came from amplifying reference gene primers. TCRdb's table, derived via immunoSEQ multiplex PCR, lists solely in-frame clones and lacks some. V and J calls and clone size are as listed in that table; D and trimming were resolved from the DNA. This table holds about 220,000 clones, around 84% found once. The V gene's germline CDR1 is SEHNR and CDR2 FQNEAQ (reference sequence). This CDR3 region has 15 residues. The ends lost 1 base at V and 3 bases at J; junction bases unmatched: 5. The material sequenced was peripheral blood. The chain couples TRBV7-9 to TRBJ2-7, with 8 bases matching TRBD1. This receptor was identified in a woman aged 60-70 years who had recovered from COVID-19. In nucleotides, the CDR3 is TGTGCCAGCAGCTTAGGCAGGGGGCTAATCTACGAGCAGTACTTC. Translation: CASSLGRGLIYEQYF.